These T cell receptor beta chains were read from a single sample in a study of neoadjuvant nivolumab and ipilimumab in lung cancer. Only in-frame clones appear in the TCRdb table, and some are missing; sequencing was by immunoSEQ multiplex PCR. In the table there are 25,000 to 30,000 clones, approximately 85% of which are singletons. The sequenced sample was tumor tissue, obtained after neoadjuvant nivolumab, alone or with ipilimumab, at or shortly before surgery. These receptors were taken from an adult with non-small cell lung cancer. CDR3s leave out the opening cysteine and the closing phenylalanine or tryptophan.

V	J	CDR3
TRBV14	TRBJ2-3	ASSLTGHLGTDTQY
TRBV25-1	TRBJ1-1	ASSEYGVDEAF
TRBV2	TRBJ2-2	ASKGQTNTGELF
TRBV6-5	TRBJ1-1	ASSYSGVESTEAF
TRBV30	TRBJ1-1	AWSPLGTEAF
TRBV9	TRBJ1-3	ASSAHRNTIY
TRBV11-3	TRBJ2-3	ASSSASGRGVTDTQY
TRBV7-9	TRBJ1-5	ASSLDGTVPQPQH
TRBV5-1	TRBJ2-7	ASSLPGNFYEQY
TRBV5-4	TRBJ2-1	ASSRTSDRDEQF
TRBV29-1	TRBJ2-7	SAPGQGRGEQY
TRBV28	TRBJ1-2	ASGSGKFYGYT
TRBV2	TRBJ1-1	ATSREANTEAF
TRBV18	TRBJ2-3	ASSPSSGSLDTQY
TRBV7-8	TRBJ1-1	ASSFGRRDTEAF
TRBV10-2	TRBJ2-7	ASRDRGSYEQY
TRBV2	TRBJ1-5	ASSETGQPNQPQH
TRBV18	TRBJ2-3	ASSPKGRDTQY
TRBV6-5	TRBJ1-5	ASSLSGQPNQPQH
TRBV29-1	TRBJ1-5	SVGHSGNQPQH
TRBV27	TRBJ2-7	ASSDRGKTYEQY
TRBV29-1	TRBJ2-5	SVIKGETQY
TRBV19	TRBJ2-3	ASSIDKQTDTQY
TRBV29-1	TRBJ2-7	SVTGDRGLSEQY
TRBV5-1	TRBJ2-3	ASSIIPGQDTQY
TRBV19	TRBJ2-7	ASSIAGGYREQY
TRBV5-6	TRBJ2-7	ASSLLVGTGNLKQY
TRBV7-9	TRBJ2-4	ASSFPTGHQNIQY
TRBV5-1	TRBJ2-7	ASRPGQNYEQY
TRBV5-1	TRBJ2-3	ASSWNPPGQGTDTQY
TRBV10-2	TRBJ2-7	ASQRLAGGVDEQY
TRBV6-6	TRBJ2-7	ASSYLGGSSYEQY
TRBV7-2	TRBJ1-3	ASSPQISGNTIY
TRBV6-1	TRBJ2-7	ASSAERQRGMGHEQY
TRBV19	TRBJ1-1	ASTGATEAF
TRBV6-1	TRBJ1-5	ASSEYYLSNQPQH
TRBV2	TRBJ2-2	ASRGDNTGELF
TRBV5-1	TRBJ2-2	AVEGNTGELF
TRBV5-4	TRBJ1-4	ASSSGVEEKLF
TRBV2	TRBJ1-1	ASSEAWTGNTEAF
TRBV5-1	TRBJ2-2	ASHNQQGPAGELF
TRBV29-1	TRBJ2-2	SVARAGELF
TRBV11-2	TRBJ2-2	ASGRGSNTGELF
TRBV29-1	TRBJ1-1	SARDTVTLTEAF
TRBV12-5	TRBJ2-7	ASGFDLGGSSYEQY
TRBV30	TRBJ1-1	AWRSVWGDPEAF
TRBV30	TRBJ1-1	AWSGSSEAF
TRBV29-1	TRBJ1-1	SARRATNTEAF
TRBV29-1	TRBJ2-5	SASGHGTSQETQY
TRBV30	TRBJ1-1	AWEDSMNTEAF
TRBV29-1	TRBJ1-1	SVWFGSRPTEAF
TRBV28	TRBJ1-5	ASSLILSRGPHQPQH
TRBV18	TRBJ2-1	ASSLLGEEQF
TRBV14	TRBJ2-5	ASSQGNSGETQY
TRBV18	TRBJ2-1	ASSNKRDSISGEQF